What follows is one TCR beta chain and its context. Antigen: not known. This entry comes from a study of T cell responses to AZD1222 COVID-19 vaccine. Study-level background: Second-dose timings of about 4 or about 12 weeks were pooled. Regarding the study as a whole: Mostly white British, mostly female donors; authors suggested clonal diversity may be underestimated. Only 5 to 7 individuals given AZD1222 were seropositive at baseline. Vaccine-associated CD4 TCRs spanned spike, dominant at 160-218 and 743-854.

This CDR3 has 13 amino acids. V shed 1 base and J shed 4 bases, with 7 bases lying between them. Measured with immunoSEQ multiplex PCR; TCRdb has only the in-frame clones, and not every one. The repertoire consists of 150,000 to 200,000 clones, with roughly nine tenths occurring once and the leading ten covering 1.6%. The chain employs TRBV12-3 or TRBV12-4 and TRBJ1-2, with D unclear. Here the sequenced sample was peripheral blood, taken on day 0 of AZD1222 vaccination. The origin of this receptor is an adult in good health. This chain's CDR3 is CASSLGAVYGYTF. The DNA of the CDR3 is TGTGCCAGCAGTTTAGGGGCGGTCTATGGCTACACCTTC.